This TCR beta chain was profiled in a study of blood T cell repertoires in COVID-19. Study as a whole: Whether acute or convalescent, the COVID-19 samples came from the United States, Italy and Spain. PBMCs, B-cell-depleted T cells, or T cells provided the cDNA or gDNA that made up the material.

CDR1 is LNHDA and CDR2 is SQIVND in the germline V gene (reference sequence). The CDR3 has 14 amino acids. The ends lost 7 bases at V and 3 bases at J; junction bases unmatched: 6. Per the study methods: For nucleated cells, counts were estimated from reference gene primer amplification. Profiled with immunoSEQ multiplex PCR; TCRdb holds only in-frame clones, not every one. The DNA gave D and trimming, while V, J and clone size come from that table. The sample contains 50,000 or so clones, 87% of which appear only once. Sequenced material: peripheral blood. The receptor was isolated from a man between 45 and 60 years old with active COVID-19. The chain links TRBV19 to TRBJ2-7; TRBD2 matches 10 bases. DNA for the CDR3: TGTGCCAGTAAAAAGCGGGAGGGAGTCTACGAGCAGTACTTC. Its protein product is CASKKREGVYEQYF. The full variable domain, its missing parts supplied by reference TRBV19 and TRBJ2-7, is DGGITQSPKYLFRKEGQNVTLSCEQNLNHDAMYWYRQDPGQGLRLIYYSQIVNDFQKGDIAEGYSVSREKKESFPLTVTSAQKNPTAFYLCASKKREGVYEQYFGPGTRLTVT.